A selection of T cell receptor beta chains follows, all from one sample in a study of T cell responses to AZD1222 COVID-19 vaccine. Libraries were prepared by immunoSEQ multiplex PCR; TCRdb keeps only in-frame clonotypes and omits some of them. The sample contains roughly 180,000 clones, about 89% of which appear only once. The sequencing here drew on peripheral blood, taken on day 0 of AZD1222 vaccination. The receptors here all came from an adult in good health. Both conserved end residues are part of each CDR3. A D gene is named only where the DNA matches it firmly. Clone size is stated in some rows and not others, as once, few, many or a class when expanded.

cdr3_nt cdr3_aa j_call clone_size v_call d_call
TGTGCCAGCAGTCCCACTTCGGGGCACCAAGAGACCCAGTACTTC CASSPTSGHQETQYF TRBJ2-5 . TRBV28 .
TGTGCTAGTGGTTTGCCTACCTTCAATAGCAATCAGCCCCAGCATTTT CASGLPTFNSNQPQHF TRBJ1-5 . TRBV12-5 .
TGTGCCAGCAGTCGAAGACAGGGCATGAACACTGAAGCTTTCTTT CASSRRQGMNTEAFF TRBJ1-1 . TRBV6-5 TRBD1
TGTGCCAGCAGCCGTTATGAGCCGGACAGGGCGATCTATGGCTACACCTTC CASSRYEPDRAIYGYTF TRBJ1-2 . TRBV14 TRBD1
TGTGCCAGTAGTATTAGTGCTGTGGCCCGACAAGGGATGGATACGCAGTATTTT CASSISAVARQGMDTQYF TRBJ2-3 . TRBV19 .
TGCGCCAGCAGCCAAGAACAGGGTTATACCGGGGAGCTGTTTTTT CASSQEQGYTGELFF TRBJ2-2 . TRBV4-1 .
TGTGCAAGTCGCCCTCGCTATACGGGACCGAGCACAGATACGCAGTATTTT CASRPRYTGPSTDTQYF TRBJ2-3 . TRBV12-2 .
TGTGCCAGCAGCTCCGGGACTCGAGGGACCCAGTACTTC CASSSGTRGTQYF TRBJ2-5 once TRBV6-6 .
TGTGCCACCAGGGACAGGGGTATTAACTATGGCTACACCTTC CATRDRGINYGYTF TRBJ1-2 . TRBV27 TRBD1
TGTGCCAGCAGCTTAGGATATCAGCCCCAGCATTTT CASSLGYQPQHF TRBJ1-5 . TRBV7-2 .
TGTGCCTGGAGTGCTTACCGCGGGACAGGGGTTAATTCACCCCTCCACTTT CAWSAYRGTGVNSPLHF TRBJ1-6 . TRBV30 TRBD1
TGCGCCAGCAGTCATAGGGACAACTACAATCAGCCCCAGCATTTT CASSHRDNYNQPQHF TRBJ1-5 . TRBV23-1 .
TGTGCCAGCAGCCAAAACGTTATAGGGGGGCCCCAGCATTTT CASSQNVIGGPQHF TRBJ1-5 . TRBV3-1/TRBV3-2 .
TGTGCCAGCAGCTTAAACCGGGGTGACACTGAAGCTTTCTTT CASSLNRGDTEAFF TRBJ1-1 . TRBV7-3 .
TGTGCCAGCAGTCTGGCCCCCCAAGCCGGGGAGCTGTTTTTT CASSLAPQAGELFF TRBJ2-2 . TRBV2 .
TGTGCCAGTAGTATAGGGGGGGAGGAGACCCAGTACTTC CASSIGGEETQYF TRBJ2-5 . TRBV19 .
TGTGCCAGCAGCTTGGGGACAGGGGGTAACACCGGGGAGCTGTTTTTT CASSLGTGGNTGELFF TRBJ2-2 . TRBV5-4 TRBD1
TGTGCCAGCAGCTCCTCCTCCGGGGCCAACGTCCTGACTTTC CASSSSSGANVLTF TRBJ2-6 . TRBV14 .
TGTGCCAGCAGCGTAGAGGCAGTCCCCTACGAGCAGTACTTC CASSVEAVPYEQYF TRBJ2-7 . TRBV9 .
TGTGCCAGCAGCGCATTAAACACTGAAGCTTTCTTT CASSALNTEAFF TRBJ1-1 . TRBV7-3 .
TGTGCCAGCAGCTTATTGAACAGGCCTGACAACTATGGCTACACCTTC CASSLLNRPDNYGYTF TRBJ1-2 . TRBV7-2 .
TGTGCCAGCAGCTTAGGCCGAACCCACACAGATACGCAGTATTTT CASSLGRTHTDTQYF TRBJ2-3 . TRBV13 .
TGTGCCAGCAGACGACAGGGGTTGATCTACGAGCAGTACTTC CASRRQGLIYEQYF TRBJ2-7 . TRBV2 TRBD1
TGTGCCAGCACCTCAACTAGCGGGATAGACAATGAGCAGTTCTTC CASTSTSGIDNEQFF TRBJ2-1 . TRBV9 TRBD2
TGTGCCAGCAGCCAAACTAGCGGGAGTTCCTACGAGCAGTACTTC CASSQTSGSSYEQYF TRBJ2-7 . TRBV3-1/TRBV3-2 TRBD2
TGTGCCAGTAGTATGATGGGAGCAGGCACTGAAGCTTTCTTT CASSMMGAGTEAFF TRBJ1-1 . TRBV19 .
TGTGCCAGCAGTTTCGCCCAGGGAACTGAAGCTTTCTTT CASSFAQGTEAFF TRBJ1-1 once TRBV27 .
TGTGCCTGGAGAGGACAGTATAGCAATCAGCCCCAGCATTTT CAWRGQYSNQPQHF TRBJ1-5 . TRBV30 .
TGCAGCGTTGAAGTTAAGGGGACTCGCTATGGCTACACCTTC CSVEVKGTRYGYTF TRBJ1-2 . TRBV29-1 .
TGTGCCAGCAGTTGGGGGACAGGGGAAAAACTGTTTTTT CASSWGTGEKLFF TRBJ1-4 . TRBV6-6 TRBD1
TGTGCCAGCAGCGTAGGGCGGGAGGGGGAGACCCAGTACTTC CASSVGREGETQYF TRBJ2-5 . TRBV9 TRBD2
TGCAGCGTCCGGGGTAAGTGGGCTAGCGGGAGAAGGGACCGCTACAATGAGCAGTTCTTC CSVRGKWASGRRDRYNEQFF TRBJ2-1 . TRBV29-1 TRBD2
TGTGCCAGCAGCTTGGGACAGGGGTGGACTAGGTACGAGCAGTACTTC CASSLGQGWTRYEQYF TRBJ2-7 once TRBV13 TRBD1
TGCGCCAGCAGCCTGGAGGGACAGATCAGAGGAGATACGCAGTATTTT CASSLEGQIRGDTQYF TRBJ2-3 once TRBV5-1 .
TGTGCCACCAGCAGAGATCGGACAGGGGCATCTCAGCCCCAGCATTTT CATSRDRTGASQPQHF TRBJ1-5 . TRBV15 TRBD1
TGTGCCACCTTCTTAGCGGGAGGGAACCCAAATGAGCAGTTCTTC CATFLAGGNPNEQFF TRBJ2-1 . TRBV28 TRBD2
TGTGCCAGCAGCGTAGAGGCAGGGAACTATGGCTACACCTTC CASSVEAGNYGYTF TRBJ1-2 . TRBV9 .
TGTGCCAGCAGGCGGAGGGAGACCGAACTGAGGAATTCACCCCTCCACTTT CASRRRETELRNSPLHF TRBJ1-6 . TRBV2 .
TGTGCCAGCAGTCCCCGGGGGCGGGGAGATGAAAAACTGTTTTTT CASSPRGRGDEKLFF TRBJ1-4 . TRBV6-5 .
TGTGCCAGCAGCGTTATTAAAGGGATAGGTTCACCCCTCCACTTT CASSVIKGIGSPLHF TRBJ1-6 . TRBV5-6 .
TGTGCCAGCAGTGTGACAGGGGCAAATTCACCCCTCCACTTT CASSVTGANSPLHF TRBJ1-6 . TRBV6-2/TRBV6-3 TRBD1
TGTGCCAGCAGCTCCCGGACAGGGGCAAGGGTCTATGGCTACACCTTC CASSSRTGARVYGYTF TRBJ1-2 . TRBV3-1/TRBV3-2 TRBD1
TGCAGTGCCCCCCCTCAGTTCTTC CSAPPQFF TRBJ2-1 . TRBV20-1 .
TGTGCCAGCAGCATGGAGGGGGGCAAACAGTATGGCTACACCTTC CASSMEGGKQYGYTF TRBJ1-2 . TRBV27 .
TGTGCCAGCGGGCTGCCAGGGCCGAATTCACCCCTCCACTTT CASGLPGPNSPLHF TRBJ1-6 . TRBV6-5 .